These 2 T cell receptor beta chains were all obtained from the same sample, sequenced in a study of T cells after posttransplantation cyclophosphamide. Data came from immunoSEQ multiplex PCR; TCRdb stores just in-frame clones and leaves some out. The data show about 33,000 clones, with none appearing a single time. The sequenced sample consisted of PBMCs. The receptors here all came from a girl aged 5-17 years in good health, CMV-negative, and a related stem cell transplant donor.

This clone was counted ten times or more. The chain joins TRBV7-9 to TRBJ2-7, with 7 bases that match TRBD1. In germline, CDR1 is SEHNR, CDR2 FQNEAQ (reference sequence). The V and J ends lost 5 bases and 2 bases, in that order; junction bases with no gene match: 6. The CDR3 runs to 14 residues. The CDR3 DNA sequence: TGTGCCAGCAGCACCAGGGGGTCTACCTACGAGCAGTACTTC. This gives the protein CASSTRGSTYEQYF.

This clone was counted ten times or more. This chain connects TRBV9 to TRBJ1-2; 8 bases are shared with TRBD1. J gave up 2 bases and V 4 bases, and 7 bases lay outside the gene matches. This CDR3 is 15 amino acids long. CDR1 and CDR2 from the germline V gene are SGDLS and YYNGEE. The CDR3 DNA is TGTGCCAGCAGCACAAGACAGGGGTCGAACTATGGCTACACCTTC. This translates into CASSTRQGSNYGYTF.